A selection of T cell receptor beta chains follows, all from one sample in a study of cytomegalovirus exposure and HLA in healthy donors. The data were produced by immunoSEQ multiplex PCR, yet TCRdb's version contains in-frame clones alone and is incomplete. The sample records roughly 73,000 clones, 60% to 75% being singletons. The sample was PBMCs. These receptors were collected from a man aged 70-80 years in good health and CMV-seronegative. CDR3s include the opening cysteine and the closing phenylalanine or tryptophan. Each record gives: clone size, D gene, V gene, J gene, CDR3 protein, CDR3 DNA. D genes are given only for firm matches. Rows give clone size only sometimes, using once, few, many, or a class for an expanded clone.

clone size: NA; D gene: NA; V gene: TRBV7-9; J gene: TRBJ2-5; CDR3 protein: CASSFRGEETQYF; CDR3 DNA: TGTGCCAGCAGCTTCAGGGGGGAAGAGACCCAGTACTTC
clone size: NA; D gene: TRBD1; V gene: TRBV6-1; J gene: TRBJ2-1; CDR3 protein: CASSGDRGLYNEQFF; CDR3 DNA: TGTGCCAGCAGTGGGGACAGGGGGCTTTACAATGAGCAGTTCTTC
clone size: NA; D gene: TRBD2; V gene: TRBV11-2; J gene: TRBJ2-1; CDR3 protein: CASSFTTSGGYNEQFF; CDR3 DNA: TGTGCCAGCAGTTTCACGACTAGCGGAGGATACAATGAGCAGTTCTTC
clone size: few; D gene: NA; V gene: TRBV6-5; J gene: TRBJ1-6; CDR3 protein: CASSSVGHLNSPLHF; CDR3 DNA: TGTGCCAGCAGTTCCGTGGGACATCTTAATTCACCCCTCCACTTT
clone size: many; D gene: NA; V gene: TRBV9; J gene: TRBJ1-6; CDR3 protein: CASSVGSQRGNSPLHF; CDR3 DNA: TGTGCCAGCAGCGTAGGATCCCAGCGAGGTAATTCACCCCTCCACTTT
clone size: once; D gene: TRBD1; V gene: TRBV7-9; J gene: TRBJ2-5; CDR3 protein: CASSRGQGHQETQYF; CDR3 DNA: TGTGCCAGCAGTCGCGGACAGGGACACCAAGAGACCCAGTACTTC
clone size: NA; D gene: NA; V gene: TRBV7-2; J gene: TRBJ1-1; CDR3 protein: CASSSDRGNTEAFF; CDR3 DNA: TGTGCCAGCAGTAGTGACAGAGGGAACACTGAAGCTTTCTTT
clone size: NA; D gene: TRBD1; V gene: TRBV28; J gene: TRBJ1-2; CDR3 protein: CASRVQGASRINYGYTF; CDR3 DNA: TGTGCCAGCAGAGTACAGGGGGCAAGTCGTATTAACTATGGCTACACCTTC
clone size: few; D gene: NA; V gene: TRBV10-3; J gene: TRBJ2-7; CDR3 protein: CAISESTTGYEQYF; CDR3 DNA: TGTGCCATCAGTGAGTCAACGACAGGCTACGAGCAGTACTTC
clone size: NA; D gene: NA; V gene: TRBV28; J gene: TRBJ1-6; CDR3 protein: CASRRGAVNNSPLHF; CDR3 DNA: TGTGCCAGCAGACGCGGGGCCGTAAATAATTCACCCCTCCACTTT
clone size: NA; D gene: TRBD2; V gene: TRBV6-5; J gene: TRBJ2-1; CDR3 protein: CASTSASGSYNEQFF; CDR3 DNA: TGTGCCAGCACCTCAGCTAGCGGGTCGTACAATGAGCAGTTCTTC
clone size: few; D gene: TRBD1; V gene: TRBV6-5; J gene: TRBJ1-5; CDR3 protein: CASSKTGWQPQHF; CDR3 DNA: TGTGCCAGCAGTAAGACAGGGTGGCAGCCCCAGCATTTT
clone size: few; D gene: TRBD1; V gene: TRBV5-1; J gene: TRBJ2-7; CDR3 protein: CASSRGQGTSYEQYF; CDR3 DNA: TGCGCCAGCAGCCGCGGACAGGGGACTTCTTACGAGCAGTACTTC
clone size: NA; D gene: TRBD2; V gene: TRBV7-2; J gene: TRBJ2-3; CDR3 protein: CASSLGLLAGVTDTQYF; CDR3 DNA: TGTGCCAGCAGCTTAGGGCTACTAGCGGGGGTCACAGATACGCAGTATTTT
clone size: once; D gene: TRBD2; V gene: TRBV10-3; J gene: TRBJ2-7; CDR3 protein: CAISVSGSDGNEQYF; CDR3 DNA: TGTGCCATCAGCGTTAGCGGGAGTGACGGTAACGAGCAGTACTTC
clone size: NA; D gene: NA; V gene: TRBV6-1; J gene: TRBJ1-1; CDR3 protein: CASSEPGHSNTEAFF; CDR3 DNA: TGTGCCAGCAGTGAACCGGGACACTCGAACACTGAAGCTTTCTTT
clone size: once; D gene: TRBD1; V gene: TRBV6-5; J gene: TRBJ2-5; CDR3 protein: CASSYSGQTQETQYF; CDR3 DNA: TGTGCCAGCAGTTACTCGGGACAGACACAAGAGACCCAGTACTTC
clone size: NA; D gene: NA; V gene: TRBV5-3; J gene: TRBJ1-4; CDR3 protein: CARSPHQGSNGEKLFF; CDR3 DNA: TGTGCCAGAAGCCCACACCAGGGGAGCAACGGTGAAAAACTGTTTTTT
clone size: NA; D gene: TRBD1; V gene: TRBV5-8; J gene: TRBJ2-7; CDR3 protein: CASRRPGQGGTYEQYF; CDR3 DNA: TGTGCCAGCAGACGGCCGGGACAGGGGGGAACATACGAGCAGTACTTC
clone size: NA; D gene: TRBD2; V gene: TRBV5-1; J gene: TRBJ2-3; CDR3 protein: CASSSTSGGAEDTQYF; CDR3 DNA: TGCGCCAGCAGCAGCACTAGCGGGGGGGCGGAAGATACGCAGTATTTT
clone size: NA; D gene: NA; V gene: TRBV19; J gene: TRBJ1-1; CDR3 protein: CASSRERGRTTLNTEAFF; CDR3 DNA: TGTGCCAGTAGTCGGGAAAGGGGCAGGACTACTTTGAACACTGAAGCTTTCTTT
clone size: NA; D gene: NA; V gene: TRBV29-1; J gene: TRBJ2-3; CDR3 protein: CSVEPGGGDTQYF; CDR3 DNA: TGCAGCGTTGAACCGGGGGGCGGAGATACGCAGTATTTT
clone size: NA; D gene: TRBD1; V gene: TRBV4-3; J gene: TRBJ2-4; CDR3 protein: CASSFGQGGPKNIQYF; CDR3 DNA: TGCGCCAGCAGCTTCGGACAGGGGGGTCCCAAAAACATTCAGTACTTC
clone size: NA; D gene: TRBD1; V gene: TRBV29-1; J gene: TRBJ2-2; CDR3 protein: CSVADRGGTGELFF; CDR3 DNA: TGCAGCGTAGCTGACAGGGGCGGAACCGGGGAGCTGTTTTTT
clone size: NA; D gene: TRBD1; V gene: TRBV2; J gene: TRBJ1-5; CDR3 protein: CASRDRVFQPQHF; CDR3 DNA: TGTGCCAGCCGGGACAGGGTTTTTCAGCCCCAGCATTTT
clone size: NA; D gene: TRBD1; V gene: TRBV7-9; J gene: TRBJ1-5; CDR3 protein: CSSSLAGGGNQPQHF; CDR3 DNA: TGTTCCAGCAGCTTAGCAGGGGGCGGCAATCAGCCCCAGCATTTT
clone size: NA; D gene: TRBD1; V gene: TRBV10-3; J gene: TRBJ2-7; CDR3 protein: CAISVHRGQEDEQYF; CDR3 DNA: TGTGCCATCAGTGTCCACAGGGGGCAGGAGGACGAGCAGTACTTC
clone size: NA; D gene: NA; V gene: TRBV7-6; J gene: TRBJ2-2; CDR3 protein: CASSPQMNTGELFF; CDR3 DNA: TGTGCCAGCAGCCCACAGATGAACACCGGGGAGCTGTTTTTT
clone size: NA; D gene: NA; V gene: TRBV2; J gene: TRBJ1-2; CDR3 protein: CAGSESGLGYGYTF; CDR3 DNA: TGTGCCGGCAGTGAATCCGGTCTCGGCTATGGCTACACCTTC
clone size: NA; D gene: NA; V gene: TRBV5-1; J gene: TRBJ2-5; CDR3 protein: CASSRKGDQETQYF; CDR3 DNA: TGCGCCAGCAGCCGGAAGGGGGACCAAGAGACCCAGTACTTC
clone size: NA; D gene: NA; V gene: TRBV7-9; J gene: TRBJ1-5; CDR3 protein: CASSPGGVGSQPQHF; CDR3 DNA: TGTGCCAGCAGCCCAGGAGGGGTTGGGAGTCAGCCCCAGCATTTT
clone size: NA; D gene: TRBD2; V gene: TRBV25-1; J gene: TRBJ2-7; CDR3 protein: CASSLPGLPYEQYF; CDR3 DNA: TGTGCCAGCAGTCTCCCGGGACTACCCTACGAGCAGTACTTC
clone size: NA; D gene: NA; V gene: TRBV6-1; J gene: TRBJ1-5; CDR3 protein: CASRDDQPQHF; CDR3 DNA: TGTGCCAGCCGAGATGATCAGCCCCAGCATTTT
clone size: NA; D gene: NA; V gene: TRBV7-8; J gene: TRBJ1-2; CDR3 protein: CASSLVAGLNYGYTF; CDR3 DNA: TGTGCCAGCAGCTTAGTGGCAGGGCTTAACTATGGCTACACCTTC
clone size: NA; D gene: NA; V gene: TRBV9; J gene: TRBJ1-2; CDR3 protein: CASSANRDRNYGYTF; CDR3 DNA: TGTGCCAGCAGCGCCAACAGGGACCGCAACTATGGCTACACCTTC
clone size: NA; D gene: NA; V gene: TRBV5-6; J gene: TRBJ2-5; CDR3 protein: CASSLNGALGTQYF; CDR3 DNA: TGTGCCAGCAGCCTAAATGGGGCCCTGGGGACCCAGTACTTC
clone size: NA; D gene: NA; V gene: TRBV7-2; J gene: TRBJ2-7; CDR3 protein: CASSLSSTSYEQYF; CDR3 DNA: TGTGCCAGCAGCTTAAGCTCAACCTCCTACGAGCAGTACTTC
clone size: NA; D gene: NA; V gene: TRBV7-8; J gene: TRBJ1-6; CDR3 protein: CASRIADNSPLHF; CDR3 DNA: TGTGCCAGCCGGATAGCCGATAATTCACCCCTCCACTTT
clone size: NA; D gene: NA; V gene: TRBV19; J gene: TRBJ1-2; CDR3 protein: CASSKQGQASGYTF; CDR3 DNA: TGTGCCAGTAGTAAGCAGGGTCAGGCTAGTGGCTACACCTTC
clone size: NA; D gene: TRBD1; V gene: TRBV27; J gene: TRBJ2-2; CDR3 protein: CASSSTGAGTGELFF; CDR3 DNA: TGTGCCAGCAGTTCCACAGGGGCGGGCACCGGGGAGCTGTTTTTT
clone size: NA; D gene: NA; V gene: TRBV10-3; J gene: TRBJ1-1; CDR3 protein: CAIGGQPDTEAFF; CDR3 DNA: TGTGCCATCGGAGGACAGCCCGACACTGAAGCTTTCTTT
clone size: NA; D gene: TRBD2; V gene: TRBV5-4; J gene: TRBJ2-7; CDR3 protein: CASRKAGGPPYEQYF; CDR3 DNA: TGTGCCAGCAGAAAAGCGGGGGGGCCTCCATACGAGCAGTACTTC
clone size: NA; D gene: NA; V gene: TRBV28; J gene: TRBJ1-6; CDR3 protein: CASHQLDSDSPLHF; CDR3 DNA: TGTGCCAGCCATCAATTGGACAGTGATTCACCCCTCCACTTT
clone size: NA; D gene: NA; V gene: TRBV7-2; J gene: TRBJ1-2; CDR3 protein: CASSFLAVEGYTF; CDR3 DNA: TGTGCCAGCAGCTTCCTCGCGGTGGAAGGCTACACCTTC
clone size: NA; D gene: NA; V gene: TRBV14; J gene: TRBJ1-3; CDR3 protein: CASSPLSYSGNTIYF; CDR3 DNA: TGTGCCAGCAGCCCCCTGAGTTACTCTGGAAACACCATATATTTT
clone size: NA; D gene: TRBD1; V gene: TRBV14; J gene: TRBJ2-7; CDR3 protein: CASSPTRTGRTTF; CDR3 DNA: TGTGCCAGCAGCCCTACCCGGACAGGCCGGACCACCTTC
clone size: NA; D gene: NA; V gene: TRBV30; J gene: TRBJ1-3; CDR3 protein: CAWTRESSGNTIYF; CDR3 DNA: TGTGCCTGGACTCGCGAGAGCTCTGGAAACACCATATATTTT
clone size: NA; D gene: NA; V gene: TRBV18; J gene: TRBJ1-4; CDR3 protein: CASSPSGGPWVEKLFF; CDR3 DNA: TGTGCCAGCTCACCTTCAGGAGGGCCTTGGGTTGAAAAACTGTTTTTT
clone size: NA; D gene: NA; V gene: TRBV10-3; J gene: TRBJ1-5; CDR3 protein: CAISDAQGGRQPQHF; CDR3 DNA: TGTGCCATCAGTGACGCACAGGGTGGTCGTCAGCCCCAGCATTTT
clone size: once; D gene: NA; V gene: TRBV7-8; J gene: TRBJ1-5; CDR3 protein: CASSQRGNDQPQHF; CDR3 DNA: TGTGCCAGCAGCCAGAGGGGGAATGATCAGCCCCAGCATTTT
clone size: few; D gene: TRBD1; V gene: TRBV6-6; J gene: TRBJ2-7; CDR3 protein: CASSYVGQGLYEQYF; CDR3 DNA: TGTGCCAGCAGTTACGTCGGACAGGGCCTCTACGAGCAGTACTTC
clone size: few; D gene: NA; V gene: TRBV7-8; J gene: TRBJ2-5; CDR3 protein: CASSLQGSETQYF; CDR3 DNA: TGTGCCAGCAGCCTACAGGGCTCGGAGACCCAGTACTTC
clone size: NA; D gene: NA; V gene: TRBV20-1; J gene: TRBJ2-7; CDR3 protein: CSGLMVHEQYF; CDR3 DNA: TGCAGTGGCCTCATGGTCCACGAGCAGTACTTC
clone size: NA; D gene: TRBD2; V gene: TRBV6-5; J gene: TRBJ2-1; CDR3 protein: CASRGLAGTEEQFF; CDR3 DNA: TGTGCCAGCAGGGGACTAGCGGGGACCGAAGAGCAGTTCTTC